A single sample gave rise to the 17 T cell receptor beta chains below, sequenced in a study of cytomegalovirus exposure and HLA in healthy donors. PCR employed 60 Vbeta and 13 Jbeta primers. Generated by immunoSEQ multiplex PCR, the TCRdb table keeps only in-frame clones and is missing some. The sample carries about 160,000 clones, 79% recorded once. Sample: PBMCs. The receptors were gathered from a man aged 40-55 years in good health and CMV-seronegative.

The chain combines TRBV28 with TRBJ1-3; no reliable D call. V was pared by 0 bases and J by 4 bases, with 10 bases between. The CDR3 extends over 15 amino acids. Germline CDR1 reads MDHEN; CDR2 reads SYDVKM. This CDR3 is CASSLWTVTGNTIYF. In DNA form, the CDR3 reads TGTGCCAGCAGTTTATGGACCGTGACAGGAAACACCATATATTTT. The full variable domain, with the rest looked up from reference TRBV28 and TRBJ1-3, is DVKVTQSSRYLVKRTGEKVFLECVQDMDHENMFWYRQDPGLGLRLIYFSYDVKMKEKGDIPEGYSVSREKKERFSLILESASTNQTSMYLCASSLWTVTGNTIYFGEGSWLTVV.

CDR3 residues: CASSPRTTNTGELFF. CDR3 nucleotides: TGTGCCAGCAGTCCTAGGACTACGAACACCGGGGAGCTGTTTTTT. V gene TRBV2 combines with J gene TRBJ2-2, with D perhaps matching TRBD2 (6 bases). The CDR3 sequence is 15 residues long. The germline gives CDR1 SNHLY, CDR2 FYNNEI. The V gene lost 5 bases and the J gene lost 0 bases, with 10 bases spanning the gap.

CDR3 protein: CASSHRGPDGYTF. CDR3 DNA sequence: TGTGCCAGCAGTCACAGGGGCCCGGATGGCTACACCTTC. The chain combines TRBV28 with TRBJ1-2; 7 bases line up with TRBD1. With 5 bases clipped from V and 6 bases from J, the junction kept 6 bases outside the gene matches. Germline CDR1 and CDR2: MDHEN and SYDVKM. The CDR3 has 13 amino acids.

The chain joins TRBV5-5 to TRBJ2-7; D is undetermined. The CDR3 has 14 amino acids. The germline V and J ends were trimmed by 1 base and 0 bases, with 8 bases remaining between them. The V gene's germline CDR1 is SGHKS and CDR2 YYEKEE (reference sequence). CDR3 sequence: CASSLWRYSYEQYF. The CDR3 region has the DNA TGTGCCAGCAGCTTGTGGCGGTACTCCTACGAGCAGTACTTC.

This chain joins TRBV7-8 and TRBJ2-1, with TRBD2 matching 9 bases. The ends lost 2 bases at V and 5 bases at J; junction bases unmatched: 4. The CDR3 has 15 amino acids. Germline assignment: CDR1 SGHVS and CDR2 FQNEAQ. The CDR3: CASSLSSGADNEQFF. The CDR3 region has the DNA TGTGCCAGCAGCTTATCTAGCGGGGCGGACAATGAGCAGTTCTTC.

The J gene is TRBJ1-3, the V gene TRBV9; D not certain. Looked up from germline, CDR1 is SGDLS and CDR2 is YYNGEE. There are 14 residues in the CDR3. Deletions cut 0 bases from V and 4 bases from J, with 8 bases between. Written as DNA, the CDR3 is TGTGCCAGCAGCGTAGCCCCACAGGGAAACACCATATATTTT. Amino acid sequence: CASSVAPQGNTIYF.

This clone was picked up one time. This chain connects TRBV7-2 to TRBJ2-1; a weak D match, TRBD2 (6 bases). CDR1 is SGHTA and CDR2 is FQGNSA in the germline V gene. CDR3 size: 14 residues. V lost 5 bases and J lost 5, with 13 bases in between. The CDR3 loop reads CASSQSRTNNEQFF. The CDR3 bases are TGTGCCAGCAGCCAAAGTCGGACTAACAATGAGCAGTTCTTC.

There are a few counts of this clone. This rearrangement joins TRBV2 to TRBJ2-3; 7 nucleotides match TRBD2. With V trimmed by 6 bases and J by 5 bases, 8 bases remained unmatched. Germline V lookup: CDR1 SNHLY, CDR2 FYNNEI. This CDR3 spans 14 amino acids. CDR3 DNA sequence: TGTGCCAGCAGCCCCCTAGCGGAGGGAGATACGCAGTATTTT. Translating it yields CASSPLAEGDTQYF. Full variable domain (rest looked up from reference TRBV2 and TRBJ2-3): EPEVTQTPSHQVTQMGQEVILRCVPISNHLYFYWYRQILGQKVEFLVSFYNNEISEKSEIFDDQFSVERPDGSNFTLKIRSTKLEDSAMYFCASSPLAEGDTQYFGPGTRLTVL.

This chain links TRBV10-3 with TRBJ1-5, with unresolved D. Trimming pared 0 bases from V and 7 bases from J, leaving 7 bases between. CDR1 and CDR2 from the germline V gene are ENHRY and SYGVKD. The CDR3 runs to 13 residues. The CDR3 reads CAISESSQQPQHF. CDR3 in DNA: TGTGCCATCAGTGAGTCCTCTCAGCAGCCCCAGCATTTT.

CDR3 sequence: CASSGTGVEQYF. The CDR3, as DNA: TGTGCCAGCAGTGGCACAGGGGTCGAGCAGTACTTC. The chain combines TRBV2 with TRBJ2-7; TRBD1 agrees at 7 bases. The germline CDR1 and CDR2 sequences are SNHLY and FYNNEI. The CDR3 consists of 12 residues. The V and J ends lost 4 bases and 6 bases, in that order; junction bases with no gene match: 3.

This clone was recorded once. This chain joins TRBV5-1 and TRBJ2-1, with D possibly being TRBD2 (6 bases). The CDR3 sequence is 16 residues long. The V end lost 6 bases, the J end lost 0 bases, and 16 bases lay between the germline ends. The germline V gene has CDR1 SGHRS and CDR2 YFSETQ. CDR3: CASTGGTHSSYNEQFF. The DNA for the CDR3 is TGCGCCAGCACTGGGGGGACTCACAGCTCCTACAATGAGCAGTTCTTC.

The chain joins TRBV7-6 to TRBJ2-4, with 8 bases lining up with TRBD2. V lost 4 bases, J lost 9 bases, and 8 bases stayed unmatched. Germline loops: CDR1 SGHVS, CDR2 FNYEAQ. The CDR3 runs 14 residues. CDR3 protein: CASSSGGGGGIQYF. In DNA, the CDR3 is TGTGCCAGCAGCTCGGGAGGGGGAGGGGGCATTCAGTACTTC.

The chain carries TRBV4-2 and TRBJ2-2; 13 positions match TRBD2. Germline CDR1 reads LGHNA; CDR2 reads YNFKEQ. The CDR3 length is 17 residues. The V segment lost 1 base and the J segment 6 bases; nucleotides outside the gene matches: 5. CDR3 region: CASSQALAGGRPGELFF. CDR3 DNA: TGTGCCAGCAGCCAAGCACTAGCGGGAGGGCGTCCCGGGGAGCTGTTTTTT.

The chain couples TRBV28 to TRBJ2-1, with 8 bases lining up with TRBD1. CDR3 length: 15 amino acids. Germline loops: CDR1 MDHEN, CDR2 SYDVKM. Trimming removed 5 bases from V and 7 bases from J; junction bases left unmatched: 10. Here the CDR3 reads CASSLHGQGVNEQFF. The CDR3 DNA reads TGTGCCAGCAGTCTCCATGGACAGGGAGTAAATGAGCAGTTCTTC.

The chain links TRBV5-5 to TRBJ1-2; the match to TRBD1 covers 7 bases. This CDR3 region has 14 residues. V trimming: 1 base; J trimming: 7 bases; junction bases outside the gene matches: 7. Germline CDR1 is SGHKS and CDR2 is YYEKEE (reference sequence). The CDR3 is CASSLWQGESGYTF. In DNA form, the CDR3 reads TGTGCCAGCAGCTTGTGGCAGGGGGAGAGTGGCTACACCTTC.

The genes are TRBV6-6 and TRBJ2-1; TRBD2 is a possible D gene (6 bases). Trimming left V 0 bases short and J 6 bases short, with 6 bases between. This CDR3 region has 13 residues. Germline V gives CDR1 MNHNY, CDR2 SVGAGI (reference sequence). CDR3 coding DNA: TGTGCCAGCAGTTACTCACTAGCCAATGAGCAGTTCTTC. Protein product: CASSYSLANEQFF.

The rearrangement links TRBV19 to TRBJ1-3; no definite D call. Looked up from germline, CDR1 is LNHDA and CDR2 is SQIVND (reference sequence). The CDR3 contains 11 residues. V was pared by 9 bases and J by 1 base, with 4 bases between. As DNA, the CDR3 is TGTGCCAGCGGTTCTGGAAACACCATATATTTT. It codes for CASGSGNTIYF.